Sequencing of this TCR beta chain was carried out in a study of shared clonotypes between healthy human individuals. Germline V CDR1 and CDR2: PRHDT, FYEKMQ (reference sequence). Trimming at V came to 5 bases and at J to 5 bases, leaving 11 bases not matched to a gene. The CDR3 is 16 amino acids. Cells designated naive CD8 were CD45RO-negative and were positively selected for CCR7, with terminally differentiated effector memory CD45RA+ cells excluded. All donors qualified as healthy HIV-negative adults and had experienced no recent acute infections or vaccinations. In regard to this clone: Antigen: not known.

In replicate PCRs of sorted subsets, roughly 200 ng DNA, approximately 30,000 T cell genomes, was used. How the authors handled the data: Because ImmunoSEQ provided only junction sequences with no quality scores, the filtering differed. Using immunoSEQ multiplex PCR, the repertoire was profiled, and TCRdb retains in-frame clones only, with some absent. D and trimming come from the DNA, and the V and J calls and clone size come from that table. The data hold about 580,000 clones, with more than 95% observed a single time. Regarding the study as a whole: Some clonotypes were shared by all four sorted-subset donors, while others were not shared. The non-shared ones had lower generation probabilities than the shared ones.

Source material: naive CD8+ T cells sorted from blood. The receptor was isolated from a man younger than 45 in good health. The chain has TRBV13 and TRBJ2-1, with 8 bases aligning to TRBD1. The CDR3 sequence is CASSAERTGIHNEQFF. CDR3 DNA sequence: TGTGCCAGCAGCGCCGAAAGGACAGGGATCCACAATGAGCAGTTCTTC.